One TCR beta chain is described in this entry. Its target antigen remains unknown. Qualities for individual bases were not recorded, and no much larger clone is one base off. Each collaborating institution followed its own protocols to collect whole blood in K2EDTA tubes. For TCRbeta analysis, collaborator samples were shipped as frozen whole blood, as isolated PBMCs, or as DNA extracted from either sample type. Based on the germline V gene (reference sequence), the CDR1 and CDR2 sequences are SGHKS and YYEKEE. The junction shows trimming of 2 bases on V and 2 bases on J, and the gene matches do not reach 12 bases of it. The CDR3 covers 18 residues, taking in both the cysteine and the phenylalanine. The only DNA kept is the CDR3, 54 bases in frame from the first base. TCRbeta CDR3 regions were amplified from genomic DNA using the immunoSEQ Assay, a bias-controlled multiplex PCR. As for the authors' bioinformatics: The number of nucleated cells in each sample was estimated from the amplification of reference gene primers within the assay. To quantify the absolute abundance of each unique TCRbeta CDR3 rearrangement, sequence reads were collapsed and filtered. Productive Simpson clonality was computed per sample as the square root of Simpson's diversity index over productive rearrangements. The table comes from immuneACCESS by way of TCRdb, which keeps in-frame sequences with V and J called. Part of the clones is missing from these tables; in studies checked, under half for an unresolved V gene and the rest for unknown reasons. V and J calls and clone size follow that table, whereas D and trimming were derived from the DNA. The sample table lists approximately 200,000 clones, 85% to 90% of them with a count of one. The ten biggest clones cover roughly 2.9% of the sample.

This sample is drawn from a study of blood T cell repertoires in COVID-19 (dated by TCRdb to 2020 to 2021). A note on the overall study: Samples from collaborators originated in the United States, Italy and Spain and spanned both the acute and convalescent phases of COVID-19. Sample metadata almost always included a de-identified subject ID, COVID-19 status, age in years and sex. Where available, HLA class I and class II types were taken from metadata supplied by the sample provider and were not determined by assay-based typing. The samples were drawn from two sources: the first 160 participants of the ongoing ImmuneRACE study, and 1,000 to 1,500 subjects contributed by 6 global collaborators. Deeply sampled blood TCRbeta repertoires from subjects exposed to, actively infected with, or recovered from COVID-19 were included in the dataset. The prospective study material was composed of cDNA or gDNA derived from T cells, B-cell-depleted T cells, or PBMCs. The repertoires were released in a freely available public database meant as a resource for research on the immune response to SARS-CoV-2. General conclusions and limits of the study: Clinical and demographic metadata were provided uncurated, with the amount varying by source and participant.

This TCR was sampled from a woman in her twenties or thirties with active or convalescent COVID-19. The specimen sequenced was peripheral blood. Rearrangement joined TRBV5-5 to TRBJ2-3; TRBD1 agrees with 9 junctional bases. The CDR3: CASSLETGTGTNTDTQYF. The DNA is as follows: TGTGCCAGCAGCTTAGAAACCGGGACAGGGACCAACACAGATACGCAGTATTTT. Reference TRBV5-5 and TRBJ2-3 proteins supply the regions before and after the CDR3; the full variable domain is: DAGVTQSPTHLIKTRGQQVTLRCSPISGHKSVSWYQQVLGQGPQFIFQYYEKEERGRGNFPDRFSARQFPNYSSELNVNALLLGDSALYLCASSLETGTGTNTDTQYFGPGTRLTVL.